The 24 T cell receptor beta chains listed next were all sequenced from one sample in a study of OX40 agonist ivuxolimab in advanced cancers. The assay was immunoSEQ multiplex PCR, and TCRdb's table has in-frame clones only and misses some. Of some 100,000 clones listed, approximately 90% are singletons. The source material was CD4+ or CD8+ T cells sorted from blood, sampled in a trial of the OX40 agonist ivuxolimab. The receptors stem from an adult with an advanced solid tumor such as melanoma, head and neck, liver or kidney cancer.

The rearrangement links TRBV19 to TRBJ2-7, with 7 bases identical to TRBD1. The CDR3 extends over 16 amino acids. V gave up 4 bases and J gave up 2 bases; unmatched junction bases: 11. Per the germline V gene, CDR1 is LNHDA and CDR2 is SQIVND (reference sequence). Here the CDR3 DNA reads TGTGCCAGTAGTAATCCCCCGGACAGGACCACCTACGAGCAGTACTTC. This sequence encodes CASSNPPDRTTYEQYF.

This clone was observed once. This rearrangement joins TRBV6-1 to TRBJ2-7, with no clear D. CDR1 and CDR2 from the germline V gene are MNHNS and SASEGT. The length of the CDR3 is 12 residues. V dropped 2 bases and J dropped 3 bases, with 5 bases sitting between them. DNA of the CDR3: TGTGCCAGCAGTGAACCCAGCTACGAGCAGTACTTC. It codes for CASSEPSYEQYF.

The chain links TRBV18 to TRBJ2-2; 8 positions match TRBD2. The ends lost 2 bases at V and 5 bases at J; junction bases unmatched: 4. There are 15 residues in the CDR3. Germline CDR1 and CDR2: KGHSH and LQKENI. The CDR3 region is CASSPVLAETGELFF. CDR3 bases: TGTGCCAGCTCACCAGTACTAGCGGAGACCGGGGAGCTGTTTTTT. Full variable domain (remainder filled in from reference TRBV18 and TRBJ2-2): NAGVMQNPRHLVRRRGQEARLRCSPMKGHSHVYWYRQLPEEGLKFMVYLQKENIIDESGMPKERFSAEFPKEGPSILRIQQVVRGDSAAYFCASSPVLAETGELFFGEGSRLTVL.

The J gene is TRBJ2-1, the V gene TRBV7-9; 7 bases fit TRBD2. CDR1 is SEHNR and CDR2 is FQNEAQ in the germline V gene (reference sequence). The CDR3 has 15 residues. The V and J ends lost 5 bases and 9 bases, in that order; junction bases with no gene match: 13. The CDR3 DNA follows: TGTGCCAGCAGCCCTGGGAGGGGAATGGACGGTGAGCAGTTCTTC. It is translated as CASSPGRGMDGEQFF.

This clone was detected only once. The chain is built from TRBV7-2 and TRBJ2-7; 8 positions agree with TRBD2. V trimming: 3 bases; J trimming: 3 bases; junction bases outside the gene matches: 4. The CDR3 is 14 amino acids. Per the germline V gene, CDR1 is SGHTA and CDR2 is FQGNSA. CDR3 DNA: TGTGCCAGCAGCTTCACCGGGACTAGCTACGAGCAGTACTTC. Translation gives CASSFTGTSYEQYF.

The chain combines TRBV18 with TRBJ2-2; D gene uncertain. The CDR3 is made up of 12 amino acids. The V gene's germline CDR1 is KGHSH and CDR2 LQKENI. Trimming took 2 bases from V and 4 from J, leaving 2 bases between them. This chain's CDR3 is CASSPATGELFF. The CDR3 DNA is TGTGCCAGCTCACCAGCCACCGGGGAGCTGTTTTTT.

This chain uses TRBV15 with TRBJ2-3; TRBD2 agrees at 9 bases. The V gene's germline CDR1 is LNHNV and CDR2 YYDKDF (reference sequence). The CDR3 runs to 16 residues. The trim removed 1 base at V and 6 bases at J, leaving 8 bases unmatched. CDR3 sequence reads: CATSRVRREGADTQYF. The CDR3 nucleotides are TGTGCCACCAGCAGAGTTAGGCGGGAGGGAGCGGATACGCAGTATTTT.

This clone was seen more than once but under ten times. The DNA of the CDR3 is TGTGCCAGCAGCTCCCTGGACAACTACGAGCAGTACTTC. It is translated as CASSSLDNYEQYF. The V call is TRBV7-8, the J call TRBJ2-7, with D possibly TRBD1 on 5 matching bases. This CDR3 has 13 residues. Germline V gives CDR1 SGHVS, CDR2 FQNEAQ. The V and J ends lost 4 bases and 3 bases respectively, with 10 bases between them.

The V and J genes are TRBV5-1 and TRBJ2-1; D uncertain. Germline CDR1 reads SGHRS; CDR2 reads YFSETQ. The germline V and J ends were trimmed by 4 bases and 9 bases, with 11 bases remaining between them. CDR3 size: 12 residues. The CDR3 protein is CASSNARTEQFF. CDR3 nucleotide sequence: TGCGCCAGCAGCAATGCCCGTACTGAGCAGTTCTTC.

The CDR3 sequence: CASSLVGETQYF. CDR3 nucleotide sequence: TGCGCCAGCAGCTTGGTCGGGGAGACCCAGTACTTC. The rearrangement links TRBV5-1 to TRBJ2-5; D is unclear. This CDR3 contains 12 residues. V was trimmed by 0 bases and J by 5 bases, leaving 5 bases between them. Germline assignment: CDR1 SGHRS and CDR2 YFSETQ. Using reference TRBV5-1 and TRBJ2-5 for the parts outside the CDR3, the full variable domain is KAGVTQTPRYLIKTRGQQVTLSCSPISGHRSVSWYQQTPGQGLQFLFEYFSETQRNKGNFPGRFSGRQFSNSRSEMNVSTLELGDSALYLCASSLVGETQYFGPGTRLLVL.

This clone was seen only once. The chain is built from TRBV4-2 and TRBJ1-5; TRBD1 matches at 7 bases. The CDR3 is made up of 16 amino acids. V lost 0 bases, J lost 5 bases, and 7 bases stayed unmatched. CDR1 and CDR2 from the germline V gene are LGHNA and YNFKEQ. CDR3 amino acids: CASSQETQGGHQPQHF. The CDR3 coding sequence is TGTGCCAGCAGCCAAGAAACTCAGGGGGGTCATCAGCCCCAGCATTTT.

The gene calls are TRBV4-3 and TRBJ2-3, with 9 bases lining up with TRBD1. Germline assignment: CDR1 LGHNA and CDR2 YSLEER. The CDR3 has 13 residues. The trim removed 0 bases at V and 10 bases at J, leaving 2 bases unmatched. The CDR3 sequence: CASSQDDRGAQYF. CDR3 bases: TGCGCCAGCAGCCAAGATGACAGGGGGGCGCAGTATTTT.

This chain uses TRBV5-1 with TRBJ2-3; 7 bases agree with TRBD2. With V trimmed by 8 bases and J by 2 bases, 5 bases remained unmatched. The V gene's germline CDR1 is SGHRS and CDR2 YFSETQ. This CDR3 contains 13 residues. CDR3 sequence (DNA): TGCGCCAGTCTAGCGGAGAACACAGATACGCAGTATTTT. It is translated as CASLAENTDTQYF.

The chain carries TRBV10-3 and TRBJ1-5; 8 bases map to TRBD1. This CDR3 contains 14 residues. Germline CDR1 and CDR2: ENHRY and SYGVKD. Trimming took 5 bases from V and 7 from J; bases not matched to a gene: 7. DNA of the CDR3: TGTGCCATCAGTCCCGACAGGGGTTCACAGCCCCAGCATTTT. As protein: CAISPDRGSQPQHF.

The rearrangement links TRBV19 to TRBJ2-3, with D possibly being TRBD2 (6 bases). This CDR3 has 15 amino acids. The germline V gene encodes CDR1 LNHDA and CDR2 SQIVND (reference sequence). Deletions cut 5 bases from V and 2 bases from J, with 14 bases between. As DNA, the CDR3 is TGTGCCAGTAGTCCCGGGGTAGCGGCCACAGATACGCAGTATTTT. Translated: CASSPGVAATDTQYF. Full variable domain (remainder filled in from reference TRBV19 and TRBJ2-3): DGGITQSPKYLFRKEGQNVTLSCEQNLNHDAMYWYRQDPGQGLRLIYYSQIVNDFQKGDIAEGYSVSREKKESFPLTVTSAQKNPTAFYLCASSPGVAATDTQYFGPGTRLTVL.

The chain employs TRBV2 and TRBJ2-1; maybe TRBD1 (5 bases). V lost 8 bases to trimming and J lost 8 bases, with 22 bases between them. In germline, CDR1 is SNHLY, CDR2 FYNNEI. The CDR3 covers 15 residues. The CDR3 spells CASVLGQKAGDEQFF. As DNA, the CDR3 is TGTGCCAGCGTACTCGGACAAAAGGCTGGCGATGAGCAGTTCTTC. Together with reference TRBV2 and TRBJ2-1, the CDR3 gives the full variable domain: EPEVTQTPSHQVTQMGQEVILRCVPISNHLYFYWYRQILGQKVEFLVSFYNNEISEKSEIFDDQFSVERPDGSNFTLKIRSTKLEDSAMYFCASVLGQKAGDEQFFGPGTRLTVL.

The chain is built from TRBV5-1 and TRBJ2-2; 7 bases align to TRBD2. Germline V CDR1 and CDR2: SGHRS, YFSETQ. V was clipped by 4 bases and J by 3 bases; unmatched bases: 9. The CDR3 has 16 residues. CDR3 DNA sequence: TGCGCCAGCAGCCACGGACTAGATTTGGACACCGGGGAGCTGTTTTTT. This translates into CASSHGLDLDTGELFF. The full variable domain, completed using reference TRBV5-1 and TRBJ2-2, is KAGVTQTPRYLIKTRGQQVTLSCSPISGHRSVSWYQQTPGQGLQFLFEYFSETQRNKGNFPGRFSGRQFSNSRSEMNVSTLELGDSALYLCASSHGLDLDTGELFFGEGSRLTVL.

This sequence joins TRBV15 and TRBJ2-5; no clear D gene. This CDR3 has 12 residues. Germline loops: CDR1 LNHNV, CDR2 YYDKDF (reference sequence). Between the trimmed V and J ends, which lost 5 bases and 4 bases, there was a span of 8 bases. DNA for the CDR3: TGTGCCACCAGCCGCGGCATAGAGACCCAGTACTTC. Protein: CATSRGIETQYF. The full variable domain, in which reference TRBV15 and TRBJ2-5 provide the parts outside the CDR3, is DAMVIQNPRYQVTQFGKPVTLSCSQTLNHNVMYWYQQKSSQAPKLLFHYYDKDFNNEADTPDNFQSRRPNTSFCFLDIRSPGLGDTAMYLCATSRGIETQYFGPGTRLLVL.

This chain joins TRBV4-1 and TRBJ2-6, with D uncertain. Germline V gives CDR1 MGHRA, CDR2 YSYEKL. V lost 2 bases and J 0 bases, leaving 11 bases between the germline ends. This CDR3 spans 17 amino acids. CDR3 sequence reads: CASSQQIIRSGANVLTF. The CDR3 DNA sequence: TGCGCCAGCAGCCAACAAATTATCCGCTCTGGGGCCAACGTCCTGACTTTC.

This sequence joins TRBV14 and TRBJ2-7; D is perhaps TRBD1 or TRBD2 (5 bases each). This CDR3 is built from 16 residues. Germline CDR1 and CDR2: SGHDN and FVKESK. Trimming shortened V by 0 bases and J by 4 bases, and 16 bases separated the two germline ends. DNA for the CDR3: TGTGCCAGCAGCCAAGATACGAGGGGCTTCGGTTACGAGCAGTACTTC. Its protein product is CASSQDTRGFGYEQYF.

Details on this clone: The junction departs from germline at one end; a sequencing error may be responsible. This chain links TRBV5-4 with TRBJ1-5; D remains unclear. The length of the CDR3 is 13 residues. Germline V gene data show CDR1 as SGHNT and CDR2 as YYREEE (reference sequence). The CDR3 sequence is CAGSLGLNQPQHF. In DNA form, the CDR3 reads TGTGCCGGCAGCTTGGGTCTCAATCAGCCCCAGCATTTT.

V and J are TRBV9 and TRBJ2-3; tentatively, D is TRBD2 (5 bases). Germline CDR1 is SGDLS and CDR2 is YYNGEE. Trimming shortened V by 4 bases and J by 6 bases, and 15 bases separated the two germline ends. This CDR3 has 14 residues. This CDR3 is CASSTRELVDTQYF. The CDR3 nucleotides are TGTGCCAGCAGCACGAGGGAGCTCGTGGATACGCAGTATTTT.

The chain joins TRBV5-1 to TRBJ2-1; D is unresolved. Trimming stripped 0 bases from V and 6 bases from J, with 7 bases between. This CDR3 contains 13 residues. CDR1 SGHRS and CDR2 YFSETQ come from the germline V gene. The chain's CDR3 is CASSLGPLNEQFF. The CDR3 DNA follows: TGCGCCAGCAGCTTGGGACCGCTCAATGAGCAGTTCTTC.

CDR3 DNA sequence: TGTGCCAGCAGCTTAATGGGAGCGAGCACAGATACGCAGTATTTT. It translates to CASSLMGASTDTQYF. This chain joins TRBV11-2 and TRBJ2-3; tentative D call: TRBD2 (5 bases). Germline V lookup: CDR1 SGHAT, CDR2 FQNNGV. V lost 2 bases to trimming and J lost 0 bases, with 9 bases between them. This CDR3 spans 15 amino acids.